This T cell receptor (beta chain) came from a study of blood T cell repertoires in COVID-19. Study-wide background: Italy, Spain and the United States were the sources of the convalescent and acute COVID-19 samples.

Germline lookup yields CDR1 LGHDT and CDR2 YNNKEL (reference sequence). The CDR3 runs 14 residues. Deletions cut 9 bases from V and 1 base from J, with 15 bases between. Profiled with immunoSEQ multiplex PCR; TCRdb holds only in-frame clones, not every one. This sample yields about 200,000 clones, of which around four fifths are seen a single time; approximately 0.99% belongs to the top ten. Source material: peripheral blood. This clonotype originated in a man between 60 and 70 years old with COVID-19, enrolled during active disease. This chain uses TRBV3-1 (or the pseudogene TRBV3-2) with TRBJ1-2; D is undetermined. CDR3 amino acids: CASQNGNSNYGYTF. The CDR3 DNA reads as TGTGCCAGTCAAAACGGGAACAGTAACTATGGCTACACCTTC.